Reported below is one TCR beta chain. The antigen is undetermined. The CDR3 length is 13 residues. Trimming stripped 7 bases from V and 2 bases from J, with 14 bases between. Germline V gene sequence: CDR1 SQVTM, CDR2 ANQGSEA. The protocol was immunoSEQ multiplex PCR, while the TCRdb copy is restricted to in-frame clones and leaves out a portion. This sample has 2 million to 3 million clones; more than 85% occur once, and the top ten carry 0.36%. These data belong to a study of shared clonotypes between healthy human individuals. Across the whole study: Donors had three CD4 naive, three CD4 memory, two CD8 naive and one CD8 memory plate apiece. Notes on the study in general: Across a handful of donors, naive CD4 shared 5% to 6%, naive CD8 over 3%, memory CD4 roughly 2.4%, memory CD8 about 0.38%.

What was sequenced was naive CD4+ T cells from PBMCs. Subset in this sample: CD45RA+ positively selected. V and J are TRBV29-1 and TRBJ1-2; unclear D gene. The receptor was isolated from a man younger than 35 in good health. Some clones in this sample may be carry-over from other donors' samples. The CDR3 nucleotides read TGCAGCGCACGAAGTATTTTGAACTATGGCTACACCTTC. Protein product: CSARSILNYGYTF.